The 15 T cell receptor beta chains in this list originate from one sample, sequenced in a study of blood T cells in healthy people across ages. A second PCR, run for about 7 to 11 cycles, used a sample-barcoded 5' primer plus a J-beta primer mix. Using its own MiXCR run on the 5' RACE reads, TCRdb lists one record per CDR3 protein. This repertoire shows about 1.6 million distinct CDR3 sequences, about 35% found once; its top ten account for approximately 10%. The sample consisted of blood. These receptor sequences come from a woman younger than 45 in good health.

This CDR3 is CASRAGAGVQYF. The CDR3 bases are TGTGCCAGCAGGGCAGGGGCGGGGGTCCAGTACTTC. The gene calls are TRBV28 and TRBJ2-7; possibly TRBD2 for D (7 bases). CDR3 size: 12 residues. Deletions cut 6 bases from V and 10 bases from J, with 16 bases between. Germline CDR1 is MDHEN and CDR2 is SYDVKM. Full variable domain (remainder filled in from reference TRBV28 and TRBJ2-7): DVKVTQSSRYLVKRTGEKVFLECVQDMDHENMFWYRQDPGLGLRLIYFSYDVKMKEKGDIPEGYSVSREKKERFSLILESASTNQTSMYLCASRAGAGVQYFGPGTRLTVT.

The genes are TRBV27 and TRBJ2-1; TRBD2 aligns across 10 bases. Germline CDR1 MNHEY, CDR2 SMNVEV (reference sequence). The CDR3 has 17 residues. The ends lost 8 bases at V and 5 bases at J; junction bases unmatched: 15. DNA for the CDR3: TGTGCCAGCTCCATCCCCGCGGGGACTAGCGCAAACAATGAGCAGTTCTTC. Residues: CASSIPAGTSANNEQFF.

The J gene is TRBJ1-1, the V gene TRBV9; D not resolved. V shed 0 bases and J shed 1 base, with 7 bases lying between them. The CDR3 totals 14 residues. Looked up from germline, CDR1 is SGDLS and CDR2 is YYNGEE. The CDR3 spells CASSVAWGNTEAFF. DNA for the CDR3: TGTGCCAGCAGCGTAGCGTGGGGGAACACTGAAGCTTTCTTT.

This clonotype came up a few times. V is TRBV3-1 and J is TRBJ2-7, with 8 bases aligning to TRBD1. The germline V gene has CDR1 LGHDT and CDR2 YNNKEL (reference sequence). Losses at the gene ends were 2 bases for V and 1 base for J; bases not matched to a gene: 7. This CDR3 has 16 residues. The CDR3 loop reads CASSQTGGTQSYEQYF. The CDR3 coding sequence is TGTGCCAGCAGCCAAACAGGGGGTACACAATCCTACGAGCAGTACTTC.

V and J are TRBV12-3 or TRBV12-4 and TRBJ2-2; D uncertain. CDR3 size: 14 residues. Trimming pared 8 bases from V and 5 bases from J, leaving 15 bases between. The CDR3 sequence is CASSKGMGTGELFF. CDR3 coding DNA: TGTGCCAGCTCCAAGGGAATGGGGACCGGGGAGCTGTTTTTT.

This sequence joins TRBV5-1 and TRBJ2-2; D perhaps matches TRBD2 (5 bases). This CDR3 comprises 14 residues. V was trimmed by 5 bases and J by 2 bases, leaving 10 bases between them. Germline CDR1 is SGHRS and CDR2 is YFSETQ. CDR3 in DNA: TGCGCCAGCAGGAGGGCCCTCAACACCGGGGAGCTGTTTTTT. Translation: CASRRALNTGELFF.

In its sample, this clonotype was seen a few times. The chain links TRBV25-1 to TRBJ2-1; TRBD2 matches at 14 bases. V shed 4 bases, J shed 2 bases, and the junction held 7 bases outside the gene matches. Germline values: CDR1 MGHDK, CDR2 SYGVNS. This CDR3 is built from 18 residues. The CDR3: CASSGRGLAGVAYNEQFF. CDR3 coding DNA: TGTGCCAGCAGTGGACGGGGACTAGCGGGAGTTGCCTACAATGAGCAGTTCTTC.

There are a few counts of this clonotype. The gene calls are TRBV4-1 and TRBJ1-1; D may be TRBD1 (5 bases). In germline, CDR1 is MGHRA, CDR2 YSYEKL. CDR3 length: 14 amino acids. V was clipped by 4 bases and J by 5 bases, with 14 bases between them. CDR3 protein: CASSPHRGGTEAFF. The CDR3 coding sequence is TGCGCCAGCAGCCCTCATCGGGGGGGTACTGAAGCTTTCTTT.

The chain is built from TRBV4-1 and TRBJ2-7; 8 bases agree with TRBD2. The V segment lost 4 bases and the J segment 6 bases; nucleotides outside the gene matches: 11. The CDR3 has 15 amino acids. The V gene's germline CDR1 is MGHRA and CDR2 YSYEKL. CDR3 nucleotides: TGCGCCAGCAGCCCTGGACTAGCTCTAGGACGCGAGCAGTACTTC. Translating it yields CASSPGLALGREQYF.

V usage is TRBV30 and J usage is TRBJ2-1, with D unresolved. V lost 3 bases and J 0 bases, leaving 12 bases between the germline ends. Germline V CDR1 and CDR2: GTSNPN, SVGIG (reference sequence). The CDR3 contains 15 residues. CDR3 bases: TGTGCCTGGAGCAAGACATCGAGCTCCTACAATGAGCAGTTCTTC. This sequence encodes CAWSKTSSSYNEQFF.

This clonotype was counted only a few times. The chain has TRBV2 and TRBJ2-1; D is unclear. The germline V gene encodes CDR1 SNHLY and CDR2 FYNNEI. V was cut by 6 bases and J by 0 bases, with 9 bases left in between. The CDR3 contains 14 residues. CDR3 nucleotides: TGTGCCAGCAGGCCGGTGAGCTCCTACAATGAGCAGTTCTTC. It codes for CASRPVSSYNEQFF.

The chain joins TRBV9 to TRBJ2-7; D possibly uses TRBD1 or TRBD2 (5 bases each). Germline lookup yields CDR1 SGDLS and CDR2 YYNGEE. The length of the CDR3 is 13 residues. V gave up 4 bases and J gave up 7 bases, with 15 bases separating them. As DNA, the CDR3 is TGTGCCAGCAGCCCCGAGGGGTTAAGGGAGCAGTACTTC. It codes for CASSPEGLREQYF.

The chain is built from TRBV18 and TRBJ1-1, with D maybe TRBD1 (5 bases). CDR1 and CDR2 from the germline V gene are KGHSH and LQKENI. This CDR3 is built from 17 residues. The germline V and J ends were trimmed by 5 bases and 0 bases, with 19 bases remaining between them. CDR3 coding DNA: TGTGCCAGCTCAGTCCACATAGGGACGGACATGAACACTGAAGCTTTCTTT. Protein sequence: CASSVHIGTDMNTEAFF.

This clonotype has just a few counts. This chain uses TRBV29-1 with TRBJ2-1, with TRBD1 matching 7 bases. The CDR3 extends over 13 amino acids. Losses at the gene ends were 8 bases for V and 3 bases for J; bases not matched to a gene: 7. Germline CDR1 SQVTM, CDR2 ANQGSEA. DNA for the CDR3: TGCAGCATCCGGGACAGAGACTACAATGAGCAGTTCTTC. Its protein is CSIRDRDYNEQFF.

Only a few counts were recorded for this clonotype. The rearrangement links TRBV6-5 to TRBJ2-3; D gene unclear. This CDR3 spans 18 amino acids. The germline CDR1 and CDR2 sequences are MNHEY and SVGAGI. V was clipped by 4 bases and J by 0 bases, with 20 bases between them. CDR3 sequence reads: CASSLVAPATPSTDTQYF. The CDR3 region has the DNA TGTGCCAGCAGTTTGGTTGCCCCGGCGACACCTAGCACAGATACGCAGTATTTT.